One and the same sample provided the 6 T cell receptor beta chains below, sequenced in a study of blood T cell repertoires in COVID-19. Measured with immunoSEQ multiplex PCR; TCRdb has only the in-frame clones, and not every one. The sample lists 270,000 or so clones, roughly 89% occurring once. Input material: peripheral blood. All receptors come from a woman in her sixties or seventies with COVID-19, enrolled during active disease.

The V and J genes are TRBV5-4 and TRBJ1-6; D unresolved. The germline V gene encodes CDR1 SGHNT and CDR2 YYREEE (reference sequence). V shed 0 bases and J shed 0 bases, with 4 bases lying between them. This CDR3 spans 15 amino acids. CDR3 bases: TGTGCCAGCAGCTTGGACAGCTCCTATAATTCACCCCTCCACTTT. It yields the protein CASSLDSSYNSPLHF.

The chain employs TRBV10-1 and TRBJ1-5; tentatively, D is TRBD1 (6 bases). This CDR3 is 15 amino acids long. CDR1 is WNHNN, CDR2 SYGVQD, per germline (reference sequence). The V gene lost 0 bases and the J gene lost 4 bases, with 10 bases spanning the gap. The CDR3 spells CASSESGAANQPQHF. CDR3 DNA: TGCGCCAGCAGTGAGTCGGGGGCAGCAAATCAGCCCCAGCATTTT.

The chain joins TRBV7-7 to TRBJ1-3; D remains unclear. Between the trimmed V and J ends, which lost 1 base and 0 bases, there was a span of 7 bases. There are 15 residues in the CDR3. Germline CDR1 and CDR2: SSHAT and FNYEAQ (reference sequence). The CDR3 region is CASSLDKDSGNTIYF. The CDR3 nucleotides read TGTGCCAGCAGCTTAGACAAAGACTCTGGAAACACCATATATTTT.

This rearrangement joins TRBV6-5 to TRBJ2-1; 10 bases line up with TRBD2. V dropped 5 bases and J dropped 5; count of bases not matched to a gene: 6. This CDR3 has 15 residues. In germline, CDR1 is MNHEY, CDR2 SVGAGI. The CDR3 DNA is TGTGCCAGCAGTCAACTAGCGGGGCTTAACAATGAGCAGTTCTTC. Protein product: CASSQLAGLNNEQFF.

The V gene is TRBV2, the J gene TRBJ1-5, with TRBD1 as a possible D gene (5 bases). Germline lookup yields CDR1 SNHLY and CDR2 FYNNEI. The CDR3 is 15 amino acids. V lost 8 bases and J 2 bases, leaving 16 bases between the germline ends. Written as DNA, the CDR3 is TGTGCCAGCGGGGTTCAGGGAATTGGCAATCAGCCCCAGCATTTT. It yields the protein CASGVQGIGNQPQHF. Based on the CDR3 plus reference TRBV2 and TRBJ1-5, the full variable domain is EPEVTQTPSHQVTQMGQEVILRCVPISNHLYFYWYRQILGQKVEFLVSFYNNEISEKSEIFDDQFSVERPDGSNFTLKIRSTKLEDSAMYFCASGVQGIGNQPQHFGDGTRLSIL.

This rearrangement joins TRBV3-1 (or the pseudogene TRBV3-2) to TRBJ1-2; possible D gene TRBD1, 6 bases. From germline, CDR1 is LGHDT and CDR2 YNNKEL (reference sequence). The CDR3 totals 14 residues. Trimming shortened V by 3 bases and J by 2 bases, and 10 bases separated the two germline ends. The DNA of the CDR3 is TGTGCCAGCAGCCAGTTGCAGGGGAACTATGGCTACACCTTC. Its translation: CASSQLQGNYGYTF.